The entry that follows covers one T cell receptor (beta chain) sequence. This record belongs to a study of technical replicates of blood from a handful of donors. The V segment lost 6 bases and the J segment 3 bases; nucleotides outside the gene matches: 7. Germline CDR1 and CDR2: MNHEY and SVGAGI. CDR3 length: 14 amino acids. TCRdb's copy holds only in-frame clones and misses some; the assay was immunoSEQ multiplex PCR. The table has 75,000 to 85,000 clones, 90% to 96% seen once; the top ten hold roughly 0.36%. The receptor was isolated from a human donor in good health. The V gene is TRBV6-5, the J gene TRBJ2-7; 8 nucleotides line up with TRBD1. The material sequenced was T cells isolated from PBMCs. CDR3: CASRPGQVFYEQYF. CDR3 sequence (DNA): TGTGCCAGCAGACCGGGACAGGTATTCTACGAGCAGTACTTC.